The clone carrying this TCR beta chain has only a few counts. Its target is not known. The sample originates from a study of identical twins. Study-wide findings and caveats: Invariant cells of the MAIT and iNKT types might have partly distorted the zero-insertion analyses.

Trimming stripped 7 bases from V and 4 bases from J, with 11 bases between. The CDR3 loop spans 13 amino acids. TCRdb processed the 5' RACE reads anew with MiXCR; each CDR3 protein has one entry. There are approximately 530,000 distinct CDR3 sequences in the sample; more than 20% occur only once, and 0.4% to 0.6% lies in the top ten. A further study also used this sample, focusing on yellow fever vaccine responses in identical twins.

Sequenced sample: CD4+ T cells sorted from blood. The chain carries TRBV12-3 or TRBV12-4 and TRBJ2-1, with D possibly matching TRBD2 (7 bases). This TCR was sampled from a woman aged 18-29 years in good health. In DNA form, the CDR3 reads TGTGCCAGCAAGCGGGACAATTACAATGAGCAGTTCTTC. Its translation is CASKRDNYNEQFF.